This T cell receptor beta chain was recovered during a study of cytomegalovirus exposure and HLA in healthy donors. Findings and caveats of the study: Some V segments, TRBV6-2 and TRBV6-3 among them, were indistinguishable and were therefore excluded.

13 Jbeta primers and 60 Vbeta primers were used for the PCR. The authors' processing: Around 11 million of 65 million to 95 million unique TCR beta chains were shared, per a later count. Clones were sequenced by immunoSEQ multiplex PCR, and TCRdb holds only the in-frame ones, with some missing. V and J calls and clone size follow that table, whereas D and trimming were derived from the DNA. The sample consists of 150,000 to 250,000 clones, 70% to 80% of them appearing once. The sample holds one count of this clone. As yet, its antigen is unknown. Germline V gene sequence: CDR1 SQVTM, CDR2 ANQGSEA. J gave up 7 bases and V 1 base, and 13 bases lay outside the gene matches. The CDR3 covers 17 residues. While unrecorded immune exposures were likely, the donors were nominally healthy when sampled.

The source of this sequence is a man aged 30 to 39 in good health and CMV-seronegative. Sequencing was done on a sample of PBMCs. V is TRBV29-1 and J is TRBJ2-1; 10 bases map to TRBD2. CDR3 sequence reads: CSVEVRLAGVPGNEQFF. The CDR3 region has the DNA TGCAGCGTTGAAGTACGGCTAGCGGGAGTCCCTGGGAATGAGCAGTTCTTC.